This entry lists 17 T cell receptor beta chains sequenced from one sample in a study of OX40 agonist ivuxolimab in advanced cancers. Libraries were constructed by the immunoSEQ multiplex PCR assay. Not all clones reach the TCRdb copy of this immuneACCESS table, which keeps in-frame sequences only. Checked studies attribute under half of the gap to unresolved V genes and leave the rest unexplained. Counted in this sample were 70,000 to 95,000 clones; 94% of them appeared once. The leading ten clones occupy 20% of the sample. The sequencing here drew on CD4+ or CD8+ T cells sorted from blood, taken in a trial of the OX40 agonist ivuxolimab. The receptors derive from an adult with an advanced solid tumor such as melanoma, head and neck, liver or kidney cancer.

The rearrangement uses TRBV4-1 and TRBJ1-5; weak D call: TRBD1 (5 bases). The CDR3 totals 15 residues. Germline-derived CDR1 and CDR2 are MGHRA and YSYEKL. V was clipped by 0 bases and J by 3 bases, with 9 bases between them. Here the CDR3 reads CASSQEARDNQPQHF. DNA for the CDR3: TGCGCCAGCAGCCAAGAGGCCAGGGACAATCAGCCCCAGCATTTT.

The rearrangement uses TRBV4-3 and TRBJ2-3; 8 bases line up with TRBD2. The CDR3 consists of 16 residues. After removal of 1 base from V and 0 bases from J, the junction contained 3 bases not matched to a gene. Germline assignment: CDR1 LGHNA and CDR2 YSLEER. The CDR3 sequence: CASSQGKRGSTDTQYF. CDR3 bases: TGCGCCAGCAGCCAAGGCAAGCGGGGGAGCACAGATACGCAGTATTTT.

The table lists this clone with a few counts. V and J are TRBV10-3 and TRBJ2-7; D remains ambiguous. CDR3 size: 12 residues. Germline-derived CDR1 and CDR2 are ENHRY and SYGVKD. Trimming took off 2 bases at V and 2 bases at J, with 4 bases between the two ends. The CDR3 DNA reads TGTGCCATCAGTGAGGGACCCTACGAGCAGTACTTC. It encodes CAISEGPYEQYF.

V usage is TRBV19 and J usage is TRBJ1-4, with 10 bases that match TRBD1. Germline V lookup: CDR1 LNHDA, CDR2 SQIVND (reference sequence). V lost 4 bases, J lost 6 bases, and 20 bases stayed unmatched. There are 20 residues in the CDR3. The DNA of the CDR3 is TGTGCCAGTAGTACCAACCGGGACAGGGGTTCTTGGGACGAAGATGAAAAACTGTTTTTT. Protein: CASSTNRDRGSWDEDEKLFF.

CDR3 in DNA: TGTGCCAGCACCCATGATTCACCCCTCCACTTT. This translates into CASTHDSPLHF. The V gene is TRBV6-5, the J gene TRBJ1-6; D gene ambiguous. This CDR3 has 11 amino acids. V dropped 7 bases and J dropped 8 bases, with 6 bases sitting between them. CDR1 and CDR2 from the germline V gene are MNHEY and SVGAGI.

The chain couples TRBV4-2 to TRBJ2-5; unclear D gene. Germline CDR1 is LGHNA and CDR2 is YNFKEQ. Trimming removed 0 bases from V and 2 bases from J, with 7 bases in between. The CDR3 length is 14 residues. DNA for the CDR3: TGTGCCAGCAGCCAAGATCCCGCGCAAGAGACCCAGTACTTC. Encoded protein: CASSQDPAQETQYF.

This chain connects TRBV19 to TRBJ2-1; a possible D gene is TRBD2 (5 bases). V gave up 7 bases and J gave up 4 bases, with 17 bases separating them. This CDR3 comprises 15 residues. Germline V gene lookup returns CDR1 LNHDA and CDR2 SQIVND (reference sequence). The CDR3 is CASTGGTSMYNEQFF. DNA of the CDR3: TGTGCCAGTACGGGCGGAACTAGTATGTACAATGAGCAGTTCTTC.

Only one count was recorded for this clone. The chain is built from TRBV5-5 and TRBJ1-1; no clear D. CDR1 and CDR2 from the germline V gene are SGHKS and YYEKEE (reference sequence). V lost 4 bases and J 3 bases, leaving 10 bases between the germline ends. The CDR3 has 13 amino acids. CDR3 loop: CASSTRWDTEAFF. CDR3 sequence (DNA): TGTGCCAGCAGCACACGGTGGGACACTGAAGCTTTCTTT.

CDR3 amino acids: CASSPGYEQYF. Written as DNA, the CDR3 is TGTGCCAGCAGTCCAGGCTACGAGCAGTACTTC. The chain recombines TRBV7-6 with TRBJ2-7, with D unclear. This CDR3 is 11 amino acids long. Trimming left V 6 bases short and J 3 bases short, with 6 bases between. CDR1 and CDR2 (germline): SGHVS, FNYEAQ. The variable domain in full, completed from reference TRBV7-6 and TRBJ2-7, reads GAGVSQSPRYKVTKRGQDVALRCDPISGHVSLYWYRQALGQGPEFLTYFNYEAQQDKSGLPNDRFSAERPEGSISTLTIQRTEQRDSAMYRCASSPGYEQYFGPGTRLTVT.

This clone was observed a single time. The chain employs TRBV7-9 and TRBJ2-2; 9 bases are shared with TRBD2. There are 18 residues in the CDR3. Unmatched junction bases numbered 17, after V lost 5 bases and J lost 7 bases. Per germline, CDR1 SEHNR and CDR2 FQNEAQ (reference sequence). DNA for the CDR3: TGTGCCAGCAGCCAACGACGAGGGCGGGAGGGTTCCCGCGGGGAGCTGTTTTTT. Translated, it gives CASSQRRGREGSRGELFF. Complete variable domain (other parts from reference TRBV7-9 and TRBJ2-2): DTGVSQNPRHKITKRGQNVTFRCDPISEHNRLYWYRQTLGQGPEFLTYFQNEAQLEKSRLLSDRFSAERPKGSFSTLEIQRTEQGDSAMYLCASSQRRGREGSRGELFFGEGSRLTVL.

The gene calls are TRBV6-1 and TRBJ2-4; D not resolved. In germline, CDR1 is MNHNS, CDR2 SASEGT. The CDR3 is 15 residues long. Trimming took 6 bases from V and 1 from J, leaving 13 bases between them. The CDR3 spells CASRPQPVAKNIQYF. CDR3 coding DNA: TGTGCCAGCAGGCCACAACCAGTGGCCAAAAACATTCAGTACTTC.

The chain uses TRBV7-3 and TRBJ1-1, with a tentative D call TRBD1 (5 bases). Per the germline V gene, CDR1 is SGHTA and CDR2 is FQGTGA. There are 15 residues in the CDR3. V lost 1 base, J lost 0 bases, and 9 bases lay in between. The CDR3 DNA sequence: TGTGCCAGCAGCTTAAGCGGGGCAGTGAACACTGAAGCTTTCTTT. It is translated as CASSLSGAVNTEAFF.

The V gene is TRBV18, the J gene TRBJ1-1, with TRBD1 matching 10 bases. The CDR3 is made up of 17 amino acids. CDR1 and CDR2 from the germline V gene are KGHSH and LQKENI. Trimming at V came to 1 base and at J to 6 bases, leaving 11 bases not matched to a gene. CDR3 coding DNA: TGTGCCAGCTCACCACTGAAAATCAGGACAGGGGGGCCTGAAGCTTTCTTT. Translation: CASSPLKIRTGGPEAFF.

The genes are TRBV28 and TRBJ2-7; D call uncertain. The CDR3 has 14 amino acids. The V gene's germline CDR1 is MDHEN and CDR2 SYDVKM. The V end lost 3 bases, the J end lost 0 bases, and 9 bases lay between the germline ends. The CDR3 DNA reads TGTGCCAGCAGTTTGGGAATCAGCTCCTACGAGCAGTACTTC. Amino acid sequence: CASSLGISSYEQYF. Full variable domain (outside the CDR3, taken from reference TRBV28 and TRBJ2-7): DVKVTQSSRYLVKRTGEKVFLECVQDMDHENMFWYRQDPGLGLRLIYFSYDVKMKEKGDIPEGYSVSREKKERFSLILESASTNQTSMYLCASSLGISSYEQYFGPGTRLTVT.

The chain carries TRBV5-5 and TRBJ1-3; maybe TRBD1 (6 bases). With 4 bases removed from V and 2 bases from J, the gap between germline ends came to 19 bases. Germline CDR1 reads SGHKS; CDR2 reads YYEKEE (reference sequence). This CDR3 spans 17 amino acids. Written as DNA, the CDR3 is TGTGCCAGCAGCCTCAGGGGACCGGGTTTGCCTGGAAACACCATATATTTT. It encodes CASSLRGPGLPGNTIYF.

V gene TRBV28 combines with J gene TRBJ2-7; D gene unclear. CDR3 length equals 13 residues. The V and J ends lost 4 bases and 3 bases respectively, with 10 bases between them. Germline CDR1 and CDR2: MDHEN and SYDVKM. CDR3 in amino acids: CASSSKTSYEQYF. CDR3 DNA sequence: TGTGCCAGCAGTTCCAAAACCAGCTACGAGCAGTACTTC.

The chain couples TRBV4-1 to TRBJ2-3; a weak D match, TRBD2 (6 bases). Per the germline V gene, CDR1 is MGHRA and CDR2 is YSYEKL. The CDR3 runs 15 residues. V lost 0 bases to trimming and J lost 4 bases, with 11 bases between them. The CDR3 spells CASSQDGRGADTQYF. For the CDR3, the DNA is TGCGCCAGCAGCCAAGATGGGCGGGGTGCAGATACGCAGTATTTT.